This entry lists 14 T cell receptor beta chains sequenced from one sample in a study of blood T cell repertoires in COVID-19. Only in-frame clones appear in the TCRdb table, and some are missing; sequencing was by immunoSEQ multiplex PCR. The sample holds 150,000 to 200,000 clones, approximately 91% seen once. Material: peripheral blood. These receptors were taken from a man aged 35 to 55 with acute or convalescent COVID-19.

The CDR3 DNA is TGCGCCAGCAGCCCCGTGGGGGGGGGCTACGAGCAGTACTTC. This encodes CASSPVGGGYEQYF. This chain uses TRBV5-1 with TRBJ2-7; 7 bases map to TRBD2. The CDR3 is 14 residues long. Germline assignment: CDR1 SGHRS and CDR2 YFSETQ. The J segment lost 3 bases and the V segment lost 4 bases, leaving 7 bases of the junction unmatched.

Details on this clone: Other DNA sequences in this sample translate to the same CDR3. The V and J genes are TRBV6-5 and TRBJ2-1; D gene uncertain. The germline CDR1 and CDR2 sequences are MNHEY and SVGAGI. The V end lost 4 bases, the J end lost 0 bases, and 4 bases lay between the germline ends. CDR3 length: 13 amino acids. CDR3 residues: CASSSSSYNEQFF. The DNA for the CDR3 is TGTGCCAGCAGTTCCAGCTCCTACAATGAGCAGTTCTTC.

This rearrangement joins TRBV12-3 or TRBV12-4 to TRBJ1-1; D is ambiguous. V gave up 5 bases and J gave up 1 base, with 8 bases separating them. The CDR3 length is 13 residues. The CDR3 DNA reads as TGTGCCAGCAGTGGCAGGCAGAACACTGAAGCTTTCTTT. Translated: CASSGRQNTEAFF.

The genes are TRBV3-1 (or the pseudogene TRBV3-2) and TRBJ2-1; possible D gene TRBD2, 6 bases. V was trimmed by 1 base and J by 9 bases, leaving 19 bases between them. Germline values: CDR1 LGHDT, CDR2 YNNKEL (reference sequence). The CDR3 sequence is 16 residues long. The CDR3 sequence is CASSQGLGPFGGEQFF. CDR3 nucleotide sequence: TGTGCCAGCAGCCAAGGTCTCGGCCCATTCGGGGGTGAGCAGTTCTTC.

The chain employs TRBV11-2 and TRBJ2-5; 12 nucleotides match TRBD1. Germline CDR1 reads SGHAT; CDR2 reads FQNNGV. V was clipped by 1 base and J by 1 base; unmatched bases: 1. This CDR3 is 16 amino acids long. The CDR3 region is CASSLGGQGAQETQYF. Written as DNA, the CDR3 is TGTGCCAGCAGCTTAGGGGGACAGGGGGCCCAAGAGACCCAGTACTTC.

This clone was detected once. The chain uses TRBV6-5 and TRBJ2-1; D is uncertain. Looked up from germline, CDR1 is MNHEY and CDR2 is SVGAGI. Trimming took 6 bases from V and 2 from J, leaving 8 bases between them. This CDR3 is built from 13 residues. Here the CDR3 DNA reads TGTGCCAGCAGCCGACAAGCCTACAATGAGCAGTTCTTC. Protein product: CASSRQAYNEQFF.

The chain employs TRBV11-2 and TRBJ1-1; D is perhaps TRBD1 (6 bases). Germline CDR1 is SGHAT and CDR2 is FQNNGV. The CDR3 sequence is 16 residues long. The germline V and J ends were trimmed by 1 base and 4 bases, with 16 bases remaining between them. The CDR3 bases are TGTGCCAGCAGCTTAGTCGGCGGGGGGCGGGTCACTGAAGCTTTCTTT. It yields the protein CASSLVGGGRVTEAFF.

The chain is built from TRBV6-5 and TRBJ1-5, with D possibly TRBD1 on 5 matching bases. The V and J ends lost 6 bases and 7 bases respectively, with 10 bases between them. The CDR3 is 12 amino acids. Per germline, CDR1 MNHEY and CDR2 SVGAGI. CDR3: CASRRGGQPQHF. As DNA, the CDR3 is TGTGCCAGCAGGAGGGGAGGGCAGCCCCAGCATTTT.

The count of this clone is one. CDR3 amino acids: CASSHLKPGTGLDEQFF. The CDR3 DNA reads TGCGCCAGCAGCCATCTCAAACCCGGGACAGGGCTGGATGAGCAGTTCTTC. This chain uses TRBV4-3 with TRBJ2-1, with 9 bases matching TRBD1. Germline V gives CDR1 LGHNA, CDR2 YSLEER. With 3 bases clipped from V and 8 bases from J, the junction kept 14 bases outside the gene matches. The CDR3 sequence is 17 residues long.

This clone was seen just once. The V gene is TRBV2, the J gene TRBJ1-1, with 9 bases identical to TRBD1. This CDR3 is 14 amino acids long. The J segment lost 0 bases and the V segment lost 6 bases, leaving 2 bases of the junction unmatched. CDR1 is SNHLY, CDR2 FYNNEI, per germline. The CDR3 loop reads CASRGDRVNTEAFF. CDR3 nucleotide sequence: TGTGCCAGCAGGGGGGACAGGGTGAACACTGAAGCTTTCTTT.

The rearrangement links TRBV29-1 to TRBJ1-1, with D perhaps matching TRBD1 (5 bases). Germline CDR1 reads SQVTM; CDR2 reads ANQGSEA. The CDR3 totals 13 residues. Trimming took 6 bases from V and 0 from J, leaving 11 bases between them. CDR3: CSVPGAMNTEAFF. The CDR3 DNA reads TGCAGCGTCCCTGGGGCTATGAACACTGAAGCTTTCTTT.

This rearrangement joins TRBV11-2 to TRBJ1-2; TRBD1 might be the D (6 bases). The CDR3 is 14 residues long. Germline loops: CDR1 SGHAT, CDR2 FQNNGV. V was trimmed by 2 bases and J by 7 bases, leaving 14 bases between them. The CDR3 DNA follows: TGTGCCAGCAGCTTATTACGGGGGGCGGGTGGCTACACCTTC. Translating gives CASSLLRGAGGYTF.

The chain has TRBV5-1 and TRBJ1-1; 7 bases are a match to TRBD1. The V gene end was trimmed by 4 bases and the J gene end by 0 bases; junction bases not matched to a gene: 0. The CDR3 is made up of 13 amino acids. The germline CDR1 and CDR2 sequences are SGHRS and YFSETQ. The CDR3 region has the DNA TGCGCCAGCAGCGACAGGGTGAACACTGAAGCTTTCTTT. Protein product: CASSDRVNTEAFF.

This chain connects TRBV28 to TRBJ1-4; TRBD1 matches 7 bases. This CDR3 has 13 residues. Germline values: CDR1 MDHEN, CDR2 SYDVKM. V lost 6 bases, J lost 8 bases, and 6 bases stayed unmatched. In nucleotides, the CDR3 is TGTGCCAGCAGAAACCCGGGACAGGAAAAACTGTTTTTT. Translating it yields CASRNPGQEKLFF.